This entry lists 25 T cell receptor beta chains sequenced from one sample in a study of blood T cell repertoires in COVID-19 (dated by TCRdb to 2018 to 2020). Library preparation was by the immunoSEQ multiplex PCR assay. TCRdb obtained this table from immuneACCESS and retained in-frame rearrangements with V and J assigned. These tables miss some clones; where compared with another copy, unresolved V genes account for less than half of the shortfall, and the remainder is unexplained. This sample gives some 150,000 clones in total; roughly 86% of them show up just once. The ten biggest clones cover 2.3% of the sample. The specimen sequenced was peripheral blood. Receptors originate from a human donor in a cohort sampled during active COVID-19.

The J gene is TRBJ1-1, the V gene TRBV28, with 8 bases lining up with TRBD1. Germline V gene lookup returns CDR1 MDHEN and CDR2 SYDVKM. The V segment lost 1 base and the J segment 2 bases; nucleotides outside the gene matches: 3. The CDR3 is made up of 15 amino acids. DNA of the CDR3: TGTGCCAGCAGTTTATACGACAGGGGAAACACTGAAGCTTTCTTT. Protein product: CASSLYDRGNTEAFF.

The genes are TRBV7-6 and TRBJ2-7; 10 nucleotides align to TRBD2. In germline, CDR1 is SGHVS, CDR2 FNYEAQ. The CDR3 is 14 amino acids. The V segment lost 3 bases and the J segment 6 bases; nucleotides outside the gene matches: 5. CDR3 loop: CASSLIAGGGEQYF. CDR3 nucleotides: TGTGCCAGCAGCTTGATAGCGGGAGGAGGCGAGCAGTACTTC.

This clone was found many times. Other DNA sequences within the sample encode an identical CDR3. The chain joins TRBV10-3 to TRBJ2-7; 7 bases are shared with TRBD2. In germline, CDR1 is ENHRY, CDR2 SYGVKD. J lost 1 base, V lost 3 bases, and 6 bases had no gene match. CDR3 size: 15 residues. CDR3 residues: CAISDPGTTSYEQYF. The CDR3 DNA sequence: TGTGCCATCAGTGACCCAGGGACTACTTCCTACGAGCAGTACTTC.

The CDR3 sequence: CASSQDDSGRLDEQYF. As DNA, the CDR3 is TGTGCCAGCAGCCAAGATGATAGCGGGAGACTCGACGAGCAGTACTTC. The genes are TRBV4-2 and TRBJ2-7, with 9 nucleotides matching TRBD2. Per the germline V gene, CDR1 is LGHNA and CDR2 is YNFKEQ. The CDR3 is 16 amino acids. V trimming: 0 bases; J trimming: 5 bases; junction bases outside the gene matches: 8.

This chain joins TRBV7-8 and TRBJ1-2; D might be TRBD1 (5 bases). The germline gives CDR1 SGHVS, CDR2 FQNEAQ. The germline V and J ends were trimmed by 5 bases and 8 bases, with 24 bases remaining between them. There are 16 residues in the CDR3. The CDR3 protein is CASSPMGGPGVWGYTF. CDR3 in DNA: TGTGCCAGCAGCCCAATGGGGGGACCGGGGGTTTGGGGCTACACCTTC.

This rearrangement joins TRBV6-2 or TRBV6-3 to TRBJ2-7; D may be TRBD2 (6 bases). This CDR3 is 11 amino acids long. Trimming removed 5 bases from V and 11 bases from J, with 13 bases in between. Germline assignment: CDR1 MNHEY and CDR2 SVGEGT. The CDR3 loop is CASSTGVLEYF. The CDR3 DNA sequence: TGTGCCAGCAGTACGGGGGTCCTGGAGTACTTC.

The chain carries TRBV5-8 and TRBJ1-2; a weak D match, TRBD1 (5 bases). Between the trimmed V and J ends, which lost 0 bases and 4 bases, there was a span of 13 bases. Germline assignment: CDR1 SGHTS and CDR2 YDEGEE. CDR3 size: 15 residues. The CDR3 sequence is CASSLGQLGLYGYTF. The CDR3, as DNA: TGTGCCAGCAGCTTGGGACAGCTAGGGCTCTATGGCTACACCTTC.

The chain uses TRBV4-3 and TRBJ2-5; TRBD2 matches at 8 bases. This CDR3 has 16 amino acids. Trimming removed 0 bases from V and 2 bases from J; junction bases left unmatched: 5. Germline CDR1 reads LGHNA; CDR2 reads YSLEER. The CDR3, as DNA: TGCGCCAGCAGCCAAGACTATTTAGCGGGGCAAGAGACCCAGTACTTC. Amino acids: CASSQDYLAGQETQYF.

This chain uses TRBV4-1 with TRBJ1-1; D may be TRBD1 (5 bases). Trimming removed 0 bases from V and 5 bases from J, with 7 bases in between. The germline gives CDR1 MGHRA, CDR2 YSYEKL. CDR3 size: 13 residues. CDR3 sequence (DNA): TGCGCCAGCAGCCAAGATCGGGGGACTGAAGCTTTCTTT. This encodes CASSQDRGTEAFF.

This chain connects TRBV7-8 to TRBJ2-2; maybe TRBD2 (5 bases). Germline values: CDR1 SGHVS, CDR2 FQNEAQ. The CDR3 covers 18 residues. Trimming pared 7 bases from V and 2 bases from J, leaving 23 bases between. CDR3 nucleotides: TGTGCCAGCAACCCTAGGAAGAGACTAATTGCCAACACCGGGGAGCTGTTTTTT. Its translation: CASNPRKRLIANTGELFF.

The chain uses TRBV2 and TRBJ2-7; a weak D match, TRBD2 (6 bases). The CDR3 is made up of 15 amino acids. Trimming shortened V by 3 bases and J by 0 bases, and 12 bases separated the two germline ends. Germline values: CDR1 SNHLY, CDR2 FYNNEI. For the CDR3, the DNA is TGTGCCAGCAGTGATCGGTCCGGGAGCTCCTACGAGCAGTACTTC. Its protein is CASSDRSGSSYEQYF.

The chain uses TRBV6-5 and TRBJ2-7, with 8 nucleotides matching TRBD2. The CDR3 totals 13 residues. Per germline, CDR1 MNHEY and CDR2 SVGAGI. Germline trimming cut 11 bases from V and 4 bases from J; bases unmatched to any gene: 10. Here the CDR3 reads CACRAGGLYEQYF. Written as DNA, the CDR3 is TGTGCCTGCCGCGCGGGGGGCTTATACGAGCAGTACTTC.

This rearrangement joins TRBV19 to TRBJ2-5; 10 nucleotides match TRBD2. CDR3 length equals 15 residues. Germline V CDR1 and CDR2: LNHDA, SQIVND (reference sequence). V shed 6 bases and J 5 bases; nucleotides not matched to a gene: 9. The CDR3 coding sequence is TGTGCCAGTAGCCCGGGACTAGCGAGTTTGGAGACCCAGTACTTC. Translation gives CASSPGLASLETQYF.

This clone showed up just once. The chain has TRBV6-2 or TRBV6-3 and TRBJ2-7; D not certain. Germline lookup yields CDR1 MNHEY and CDR2 SVGEGT. The CDR3 has 12 amino acids. V was clipped by 6 bases and J by 2 bases, with 8 bases between them. The CDR3 nucleotides are TGTGCCAGCAGCACATGGCCCTACGAGCAGTACTTC. Translation: CASSTWPYEQYF.

This clone was found a few times. The V gene is TRBV4-2, the J gene TRBJ2-5; TRBD2 matches 12 bases. V lost 6 bases to trimming and J lost 5 bases; unmatched junction nucleotides: 7. This CDR3 region has 15 residues. The germline CDR1 and CDR2 sequences are LGHNA and YNFKEQ. The CDR3 loop reads CASRETSGRLETQYF. The CDR3 bases are TGTGCCAGCAGGGAGACTAGCGGGAGACTGGAGACCCAGTACTTC.

The V gene is TRBV19, the J gene TRBJ2-2; D perhaps matches TRBD1 (6 bases). Germline V lookup: CDR1 LNHDA, CDR2 SQIVND (reference sequence). V lost 0 bases and J 1 base, leaving 15 bases between the germline ends. There are 18 residues in the CDR3. The CDR3 DNA follows: TGTGCCAGTAGTATAGATTACAGGGTATCTGTGAACACCGGGGAGCTGTTTTTT. The encoded protein is CASSIDYRVSVNTGELFF.

The rearrangement uses TRBV28 and TRBJ2-2; possible D gene TRBD2, 7 bases. The length of the CDR3 is 21 residues. Trimming removed 2 bases from V and 0 bases from J, with 25 bases in between. Germline V lookup: CDR1 MDHEN, CDR2 SYDVKM. CDR3 sequence reads: CASSLPVSAGALIANTGELFF. The CDR3 DNA sequence: TGTGCCAGCAGTTTACCCGTGAGTGCGGGGGCTTTAATAGCGAACACCGGGGAGCTGTTTTTT. The full variable domain, rest sourced from reference TRBV28 and TRBJ2-2, is DVKVTQSSRYLVKRTGEKVFLECVQDMDHENMFWYRQDPGLGLRLIYFSYDVKMKEKGDIPEGYSVSREKKERFSLILESASTNQTSMYLCASSLPVSAGALIANTGELFFGEGSRLTVL.

V gene TRBV6-6 combines with J gene TRBJ1-1; 8 nucleotides match TRBD1. V gave up 6 bases and J gave up 1 base; unmatched junction bases: 4. The germline V gene encodes CDR1 MNHNY and CDR2 SVGAGI (reference sequence). This CDR3 comprises 14 residues. CDR3 in DNA: TGTGCCAGCAGGGACAGGGTAGGGAACACTGAAGCTTTCTTT. Translating gives CASRDRVGNTEAFF.

The chain links TRBV6-1 to TRBJ1-1; perhaps TRBD1 as D (6 bases). Germline V gives CDR1 MNHNS, CDR2 SASEGT. Deletions cut 2 bases from V and 2 bases from J, with 12 bases between. The CDR3 has 15 amino acids. The CDR3 is CASSENRVSNTEAFF. DNA of the CDR3: TGTGCCAGCAGTGAAAACAGGGTATCCAACACTGAAGCTTTCTTT.

This rearrangement joins TRBV5-1 to TRBJ1-2; the match to TRBD1 covers 7 bases. The CDR3 has 17 amino acids. The ends lost 0 bases at V and 4 bases at J; junction bases unmatched: 12. The germline gives CDR1 SGHRS, CDR2 YFSETQ. The CDR3 DNA sequence: TGCGCCAGCAGCTTGGACCCCCTGGCAGGGGGACTCTATGGCTACACCTTC. Its protein is CASSLDPLAGGLYGYTF.

The rearrangement links TRBV4-3 to TRBJ1-6, with 8 bases matching TRBD1. Trimming cost V 0 bases and J 9 bases; bases outside gene matches: 7. CDR3 length: 16 residues. Germline V gives CDR1 LGHNA, CDR2 YSLEER. CDR3 loop: CASSQEVGQVFSPLHF. CDR3 in DNA: TGCGCCAGCAGCCAAGAGGTGGGACAGGTTTTTTCACCCCTCCACTTT.

The rearrangement joins TRBV19 to TRBJ1-5; D remains unclear. The CDR3 length is 15 residues. Germline-derived CDR1 and CDR2 are LNHDA and SQIVND (reference sequence). Trimming pared 8 bases from V and 0 bases from J, leaving 14 bases between. The DNA for the CDR3 is TGTGCCAGTCTCAATAGAGCTAATAGCAATCAGCCCCAGCATTTT. This gives the protein CASLNRANSNQPQHF.

This chain uses TRBV5-1 with TRBJ2-7, with D possibly being TRBD2 (6 bases). CDR1 and CDR2 (germline): SGHRS, YFSETQ. CDR3 size: 13 residues. With 4 bases removed from V and 4 bases from J, the gap between germline ends came to 12 bases. DNA for the CDR3: TGCGCCAGCAGCCAGGGACTGGCATACGAGCAGTACTTC. Its translation is CASSQGLAYEQYF.

The J gene is TRBJ2-3, the V gene TRBV7-3; TRBD2 aligns across 12 bases. The CDR3 has 17 residues. Unmatched junction bases numbered 10, after V lost 8 bases and J lost 1 base. CDR1 and CDR2 (germline): SGHTA, FQGTGA. The CDR3 loop reads CASAVGLAGPRTDTQYF. CDR3 nucleotide sequence: TGTGCCAGCGCGGTAGGACTAGCGGGACCTCGCACAGATACGCAGTATTTT.

V usage is TRBV5-4 and J usage is TRBJ2-1, with D possibly TRBD2 on 5 matching bases. This CDR3 has 13 residues. V was clipped by 4 bases and J by 7 bases, with 12 bases between them. Germline CDR1 reads SGHNT; CDR2 reads YYREEE (reference sequence). As DNA, the CDR3 is TGTGCCAGCAGCCACGATCGGGAAAATGAGCAGTTCTTC. Protein sequence: CASSHDRENEQFF.